A selection of T cell receptor beta chains follows, all from one sample in a study of metastatic and nonmetastatic thyroid tumors. With MiXCR, TCRdb called clones anew from the PCR reads. This table has some 16,000 clones, approximately 12% appearing once. Material for sequencing was tumor tissue. These receptors were taken from a female donor with papillary thyroid cancer or a benign thyroid nodule (not recorded which). Some clones in this sample may be carry-over from other donors' samples. Each CDR3 is given with its conserved first and last residue. The D gene is left open where the match is weak. Expanded clones are given a class, and other clones once, few, many or no size at all.

abundance,v_gene,j_gene,d_gene,CDR3aa
NA,TRBV20-1,TRBJ2-7,NA,CSARGRMGYEQYF
once,TRBV3-1,TRBJ1-2,NA,CASSQGGGYGYTF
many,TRBV28,TRBJ1-2,NA,CASSPSDRPGSGYTF
many,TRBV7-9,TRBJ1-6,NA,CASSLDLSPLHF
medium-sized,TRBV6-6,TRBJ1-5,TRBD1,CASSYPGQGARQPQHF
many,TRBV10-3,TRBJ1-2,NA,CAISGKGNGYTF
many,TRBV12-3/TRBV12-4,TRBJ2-3,NA,CASTYSTDTQYF
many,TRBV5-6,TRBJ1-2,TRBD1,CASSMATGISGYTF
many,TRBV20-1,TRBJ2-2,TRBD2,CSANPFSGGAPGELFF
NA,TRBV18,TRBJ2-1,TRBD2,CASSPPGRGGNEQFF